This passage covers 30 T cell receptor beta chains from one sample sequenced in a study of cytomegalovirus exposure and HLA in healthy donors. Both 60 Vbeta primers and 13 Jbeta primers went into the PCR. The table came from immunoSEQ multiplex PCR; TCRdb's copy has only in-frame clones and leaves some out. The sample table includes about 210,000 clones. Sequenced sample: PBMCs. These receptors all come from a woman under 40 in good health and CMV-seropositive.

The chain has TRBV7-8 and TRBJ1-2; D is possibly TRBD1 (6 bases). V was cut by 5 bases and J by 7 bases, with 23 bases left in between. Germline CDR1 and CDR2: SGHVS and FQNEAQ. CDR3 length equals 16 residues. CDR3 nucleotides: TGTGCCAGCAGCCCCCAGGGCGGCACAGGGAGATCTGGCTACACCTTC. It encodes CASSPQGGTGRSGYTF.

This chain joins TRBV13 and TRBJ2-1; TRBD2 might be the D (5 bases). Deletions cut 4 bases from V and 6 bases from J, with 13 bases between. Germline loops: CDR1 PRHDT, CDR2 FYEKMQ (reference sequence). The length of the CDR3 is 14 residues. CDR3 loop: CASSYGLKVNEQFF. CDR3 bases: TGTGCCAGCAGCTACGGACTCAAGGTCAATGAGCAGTTCTTC.

The chain recombines TRBV7-2 with TRBJ1-5; D is undetermined. Trimming stripped 0 bases from V and 6 bases from J, with 6 bases between. Germline V gene sequence: CDR1 SGHTA, CDR2 FQGNSA. CDR3 length: 13 residues. DNA for the CDR3: TGTGCCAGCAGCTTAGCCCAATCTCAGCCCCAGCATTTT. Translated: CASSLAQSQPQHF.

The chain joins TRBV7-2 to TRBJ1-3, with D maybe TRBD1 (6 bases). The CDR3 has 13 amino acids. From germline, CDR1 is SGHTA and CDR2 FQGNSA. V was trimmed by 4 bases and J by 4 bases, leaving 8 bases between them. The CDR3 DNA sequence: TGTGCCAGCAGCTCTGGACAGGGAAACACCATATATTTT. Translated: CASSSGQGNTIYF.

V and J are TRBV5-5 and TRBJ2-5; 7 bases are shared with TRBD1. The CDR3 is 16 residues long. V lost 4 bases, J lost 4 bases, and 13 bases stayed unmatched. CDR1 and CDR2 (germline): SGHKS, YYEKEE (reference sequence). The CDR3 sequence is CASSRAPTGERETQYF. The DNA of the CDR3 is TGTGCCAGCAGCCGAGCTCCTACAGGGGAGAGAGAGACCCAGTACTTC.

The chain has TRBV10-3 and TRBJ2-2; no clear D. V was pared by 4 bases and J by 0 bases, with 9 bases between. The germline gives CDR1 ENHRY, CDR2 SYGVKD. The CDR3 consists of 15 residues. The CDR3 DNA follows: TGTGCCATCAGTGGTGGGCTTACGAACACCGGGGAGCTGTTTTTT. It encodes CAISGGLTNTGELFF.

The chain has TRBV9 and TRBJ2-7, with 7 positions matching TRBD2. The ends lost 0 bases at V and 4 bases at J; junction bases unmatched: 4. This CDR3 has 14 residues. Per germline, CDR1 SGDLS and CDR2 YYNGEE. The CDR3 DNA is TGTGCCAGCAGCGTAGACGCTAGCGGATACGAGCAGTACTTC. Protein product: CASSVDASGYEQYF.

CDR3 bases: TGTGCCAGCAGCTCACCGGACAGAGCCTCTGGAAACACCATATATTTT. It is translated as CASSSPDRASGNTIYF. V and J are TRBV5-5 and TRBJ1-3; a possible D gene is TRBD1 (6 bases). The CDR3 is 16 amino acids. V was clipped by 3 bases and J by 0 bases, with 13 bases between them. CDR1 and CDR2 (germline): SGHKS, YYEKEE (reference sequence). The variable domain in full, with the rest retrieved from reference TRBV5-5 and TRBJ1-3, is DAGVTQSPTHLIKTRGQQVTLRCSPISGHKSVSWYQQVLGQGPQFIFQYYEKEERGRGNFPDRFSARQFPNYSSELNVNALLLGDSALYLCASSSPDRASGNTIYFGEGSWLTVV.

The chain has TRBV9 and TRBJ2-3, with D uncertain. The germline V and J ends were trimmed by 4 bases and 1 base, with 7 bases remaining between them. Germline V gene lookup returns CDR1 SGDLS and CDR2 YYNGEE. The CDR3 is made up of 13 amino acids. The CDR3 DNA reads as TGTGCCAGCAGCCCCGTTGGCACAGATACGCAGTATTTT. Residues: CASSPVGTDTQYF.

The V gene is TRBV4-3, the J gene TRBJ2-7; possible D gene TRBD1, 5 bases. V shed 0 bases and J shed 5 bases, with 11 bases lying between them. From germline, CDR1 is LGHNA and CDR2 YSLEER. The CDR3 runs 14 residues. The CDR3 bases are TGCGCCAGCAGCCAAGATCACCCAGGGAACGAGCAGTACTTC. This gives the protein CASSQDHPGNEQYF.

The chain has TRBV7-2 and TRBJ2-7, with 11 bases matching TRBD2. Per germline, CDR1 SGHTA and CDR2 FQGNSA. Trimming took 5 bases from V and 1 from J; bases not matched to a gene: 10. This CDR3 comprises 17 residues. The CDR3 region is CASSTSGSRFRSYEQYF. CDR3 bases: TGTGCCAGCAGCACTAGCGGGAGTAGGTTTCGGTCCTACGAGCAGTACTTC.

The genes are TRBV2 and TRBJ2-5, with 8 bases lining up with TRBD2. The J call is uncertain, as TRBJ2-7 better fits the DNA end. In germline, CDR1 is SNHLY, CDR2 FYNNEI. The CDR3 is 14 residues long. The CDR3 protein is CASSPSGFSYEQYF. For the CDR3, the DNA is TGTGCCAGCAGCCCTAGCGGGTTCTCCTACGAGCAGTACTTC.

The V gene is TRBV25-1, the J gene TRBJ2-5, with D possibly being TRBD2 (5 bases). The ends were cut back, 0 bases at V and 0 bases at J, with 8 bases in the middle. The CDR3 extends over 15 amino acids. Germline CDR1 is MGHDK and CDR2 is SYGVNS. CDR3 nucleotides: TGTGCCAGCAGTGAATATCGGCGGGACCAAGAGACCCAGTACTTC. Encoded protein: CASSEYRRDQETQYF.

The rearrangement joins TRBV9 to TRBJ2-5; D not certain. Germline V gene data show CDR1 as SGDLS and CDR2 as YYNGEE. The CDR3 spans 13 residues. Trimming pared 1 base from V and 5 bases from J, leaving 9 bases between. The CDR3: CASSVPGMETQYF. DNA of the CDR3: TGTGCCAGCAGCGTACCAGGAATGGAGACCCAGTACTTC.

V gene TRBV11-2 combines with J gene TRBJ2-5; no definite D call. Germline V gene sequence: CDR1 SGHAT, CDR2 FQNNGV. Trimming removed 5 bases at V and 2 bases at J, with 12 bases between. CDR3 size: 14 residues. The CDR3 loop reads CASSQQTLQETQYF. The DNA for the CDR3 is TGTGCCAGCAGCCAACAGACGTTACAAGAGACCCAGTACTTC.

V usage is TRBV11-2 and J usage is TRBJ2-7; 7 bases fit TRBD2. Unmatched junction bases numbered 10, after V lost 5 bases and J lost 0 bases. CDR1 and CDR2 from the germline V gene are SGHAT and FQNNGV. The CDR3 contains 16 residues. The CDR3 DNA sequence: TGTGCCAGCAGCACCCTGGGACTACTAATCTCCTACGAGCAGTACTTC. Amino acid sequence: CASSTLGLLISYEQYF.

This chain connects TRBV5-1 to TRBJ2-5, with 7 bases that match TRBD1. Per the germline V gene, CDR1 is SGHRS and CDR2 is YFSETQ. Trimming took 0 bases from V and 5 from J; bases not matched to a gene: 10. The CDR3 has 16 residues. In DNA form, the CDR3 reads TGCGCCAGCAGCTTGGGGCACAGGGGATCAGGGGAGACCCAGTACTTC. It yields the protein CASSLGHRGSGETQYF.

This chain connects TRBV7-2 to TRBJ2-1, with D perhaps TRBD2 (5 bases). The CDR3 extends over 15 amino acids. From germline, CDR1 is SGHTA and CDR2 FQGNSA. Trimming cost V 6 bases and J 7 bases, with 19 bases left between them. CDR3 bases: TGTGCCAGCAGGAGGGATGGGCTAATTTTAAATGAGCAGTTCTTC. Protein sequence: CASRRDGLILNEQFF.

V gene TRBV18 combines with J gene TRBJ2-7; 8 nucleotides align to TRBD2. Germline V gene data show CDR1 as KGHSH and CDR2 as LQKENI. V shed 2 bases, J shed 3 bases, and the junction held 6 bases outside the gene matches. This CDR3 has 15 amino acids. This CDR3 reads CASSPGAGAFYEQYF. CDR3 nucleotides: TGTGCCAGCTCACCAGGAGCGGGAGCGTTCTACGAGCAGTACTTC.

The J gene is TRBJ2-3, the V gene TRBV5-1, with D tentatively TRBD1 (6 bases). V dropped 0 bases and J dropped 6 bases, with 8 bases sitting between them. Germline V gene data show CDR1 as SGHRS and CDR2 as YFSETQ. The CDR3 extends over 13 amino acids. The CDR3 is CASSLAGQDTQYF. The CDR3 bases are TGCGCCAGCAGCTTGGCCGGACAGGATACGCAGTATTTT.

The chain carries TRBV9 and TRBJ2-2, with TRBD2 matching over 13 bases. The germline V gene encodes CDR1 SGDLS and CDR2 YYNGEE. V lost 0 bases, J lost 0 bases, and 5 bases stayed unmatched. The CDR3 length is 19 residues. CDR3 in DNA: TGTGCCAGCAGCGTAGAGGGGACTAGCGGGACTACGAACACCGGGGAGCTGTTTTTT. Residues: CASSVEGTSGTTNTGELFF.

This rearrangement joins TRBV5-4 to TRBJ2-5, with D possibly being TRBD2 (6 bases). The last part of the DNA fits TRBJ2-7 better; the J call may be wrong. This CDR3 comprises 15 residues. The germline V gene encodes CDR1 SGHNT and CDR2 YYREEE (reference sequence). In DNA, the CDR3 is TGTGCCAGCAGCTTGATCGGGGGATCCTCCTACGAGCAGTACTTC. The encoded protein is CASSLIGGSSYEQYF.

The chain couples TRBV27 to TRBJ2-7; no clear D gene. Trimming stripped 1 base from V and 2 bases from J, with 6 bases between. The CDR3 has 13 residues. From germline, CDR1 is MNHEY and CDR2 SMNVEV (reference sequence). As DNA, the CDR3 is TGTGCCAGCAGTTTATACCCAGCCTACGAGCAGTACTTC. Encoded protein: CASSLYPAYEQYF.

The chain employs TRBV5-1 and TRBJ1-5; D perhaps matches TRBD1 (6 bases). Germline-derived CDR1 and CDR2 are SGHRS and YFSETQ. The CDR3 runs 13 residues. The V gene lost 4 bases and the J gene lost 6 bases, with 11 bases spanning the gap. This CDR3 is CASSPDRSQPQHF. The CDR3 coding sequence is TGCGCCAGCAGCCCCGACAGGAGTCAGCCCCAGCATTTT.

The chain links TRBV9 to TRBJ2-7, with D hard to call. Per the germline V gene, CDR1 is SGDLS and CDR2 is YYNGEE. The V and J ends lost 2 bases and 1 base respectively, with 10 bases between them. The CDR3 totals 14 residues. The CDR3 reads CASSVNQVSYEQYF. The CDR3 coding sequence is TGTGCCAGCAGCGTGAATCAGGTATCCTACGAGCAGTACTTC.

The gene calls are TRBV5-1 and TRBJ2-3; possibly TRBD2 for D (5 bases). The CDR3 has 13 amino acids. The V end lost 7 bases, the J end lost 3 bases, and 12 bases lay between the germline ends. The germline V gene encodes CDR1 SGHRS and CDR2 YFSETQ. This CDR3 reads CASGPGSTDTQYF. The CDR3 nucleotides are TGCGCCAGCGGCCCGGGATCAACAGATACGCAGTATTTT.

This chain joins TRBV5-8 and TRBJ2-3; D might be TRBD2 (6 bases). From germline, CDR1 is SGHTS and CDR2 YDEGEE. The germline V and J ends were trimmed by 4 bases and 2 bases, with 17 bases remaining between them. The CDR3 sequence is 16 residues long. CDR3 in amino acids: CASSVLTGLNTDTQYF. CDR3 bases: TGTGCCAGCAGCGTATTAACGGGACTCAACACAGATACGCAGTATTTT.

The V call is TRBV7-6, the J call TRBJ2-5, with 14 bases identical to TRBD2. The CDR3 contains 19 residues. With V trimmed by 3 bases and J by 5 bases, 14 bases remained unmatched. The germline gives CDR1 SGHVS, CDR2 FNYEAQ. CDR3 amino acids: CASSFRRVGTSGSHETQYF. The CDR3 DNA reads TGTGCCAGCAGCTTCCGGCGAGTAGGGACTAGCGGGAGCCACGAGACCCAGTACTTC.

The DNA for the CDR3 is TGTGCCAGCAGCTCCGGACTAGCGGATTACAATGAGCAGTTCTTC. Translated, it gives CASSSGLADYNEQFF. The chain combines TRBV5-8 with TRBJ2-1; 10 positions match TRBD2. CDR1 SGHTS and CDR2 YDEGEE come from the germline V gene. The CDR3 has 15 residues. Trimming took 3 bases from V and 4 from J; bases not matched to a gene: 4.

The chain recombines TRBV19 with TRBJ1-2; maybe TRBD1 (5 bases). V shed 1 base and J shed 2 bases, with 11 bases lying between them. This CDR3 spans 15 amino acids. Germline-derived CDR1 and CDR2 are LNHDA and SQIVND (reference sequence). The CDR3 bases are TGTGCCAGTAGTATAGGACAGAACGAGAACTATGGCTACACCTTC. Its protein product is CASSIGQNENYGYTF.